The rows below give T cell receptor beta chains drawn from one sample of a study of T cell repertoires in cytomegalovirus infection. These receptors lack a known antigen. MiXCR, applied by TCRdb to the reads, yields one record per CDR3 protein. This table holds some 500,000 distinct CDR3 sequences, 35% to 50% found once. The starting material was cultured PBMCs, obtained from culture after CMV antigen stimulation. The receptors originated from a human donor in good health (CMV status not recorded). Some clones in this sample may be carry-over from other donors' samples. The CDR3 runs from the conserved cysteine through the conserved F or W. Size is stated for part of the rows, as once, few or many counts, or as a class when the clone is expanded.

V gene: TRBV7-9
J gene: TRBJ2-5
clone size: -
CDR3 protein: CASSLVAFETQYF

V gene: TRBV7-8
J gene: TRBJ2-4
clone size: many
CDR3 protein: CASSRTALAKNIQYF

V gene: TRBV7-2
J gene: TRBJ2-4
clone size: -
CDR3 protein: CASSLSGGAGNIQYF

V gene: TRBV7-9
J gene: TRBJ1-3
clone size: -
CDR3 protein: CASSFVGGRTGNTIYF

V gene: TRBV3-1
J gene: TRBJ2-5
clone size: -
CDR3 protein: CASSQDGQRPRETQYF

V gene: TRBV19
J gene: TRBJ1-6
clone size: -
CDR3 protein: CASSTPPQGLGGNSPLHF

V gene: TRBV7-6
J gene: TRBJ2-7
clone size: -
CDR3 protein: CASSLITGTYEQYF

V gene: TRBV7-6
J gene: TRBJ2-5
clone size: -
CDR3 protein: CASSPPISGIETQYF

V gene: TRBV7-2
J gene: TRBJ2-3
clone size: -
CDR3 protein: CASSRGTGATDTQYF

V gene: TRBV15
J gene: TRBJ2-7
clone size: -
CDR3 protein: CATSRPPEGSYEQYF

V gene: TRBV7-2
J gene: TRBJ2-5
clone size: many
CDR3 protein: CASSLGSGRGVPKTQYF

V gene: TRBV6-1
J gene: TRBJ1-2
clone size: -
CDR3 protein: CASSDPLNYGYTF

V gene: TRBV7-2
J gene: TRBJ2-4
clone size: few
CDR3 protein: CASSPRELAKNIQYF

V gene: TRBV28
J gene: TRBJ2-1
clone size: -
CDR3 protein: CASSSRLPAGGNEQFF

V gene: TRBV12-3/TRBV12-4
J gene: TRBJ1-1
clone size: few
CDR3 protein: CASTRGRGTEAFF

V gene: TRBV5-1
J gene: TRBJ1-4
clone size: -
CDR3 protein: CASSLNSNGEKLFF

V gene: TRBV19
J gene: TRBJ2-1
clone size: few
CDR3 protein: CASSHPAGGGDEQFF

V gene: TRBV29-1
J gene: TRBJ1-2
clone size: few
CDR3 protein: CSVAGGYGYTF

V gene: TRBV20-1
J gene: TRBJ1-5
clone size: -
CDR3 protein: CSAEALGQDHQPQHF

V gene: TRBV19
J gene: TRBJ1-5
clone size: few
CDR3 protein: CASRRASGNQPQHF

V gene: TRBV2
J gene: TRBJ2-1
clone size: -
CDR3 protein: CASSGLRLFF

V gene: TRBV19
J gene: TRBJ1-5
clone size: -
CDR3 protein: CASRGQGGLQPQHF

V gene: TRBV12-3/TRBV12-4
J gene: TRBJ2-1
clone size: -
CDR3 protein: CASSLAGGLPEQFF

V gene: TRBV7-1
J gene: TRBJ2-3
clone size: -
CDR3 protein: CASSITSTESSTDTQYF

V gene: TRBV7-2
J gene: TRBJ1-5
clone size: -
CDR3 protein: CASSLTAPYQPQHF

V gene: TRBV9
J gene: TRBJ2-5
clone size: -
CDR3 protein: CASSVADSTQYF

V gene: TRBV6-6
J gene: TRBJ2-5
clone size: -
CDR3 protein: CASSYQPGAVETQYF

V gene: TRBV12-3/TRBV12-4
J gene: TRBJ2-7
clone size: -
CDR3 protein: CASRLTGSTYEQYF

V gene: TRBV28
J gene: TRBJ2-2
clone size: -
CDR3 protein: CASSFRGRDTGELFF

V gene: TRBV7-7
J gene: TRBJ2-3
clone size: -
CDR3 protein: CASSQDRATDTQYF

V gene: TRBV6-2/TRBV6-3
J gene: TRBJ2-1
clone size: -
CDR3 protein: CASSYFRGLAGGVDNEQFF

V gene: TRBV5-4
J gene: TRBJ2-3
clone size: few
CDR3 protein: CASSPTRVGDTQYF

V gene: TRBV2
J gene: TRBJ2-7
clone size: -
CDR3 protein: CASSFGTRDEQYF

V gene: TRBV12-5
J gene: TRBJ2-1
clone size: -
CDR3 protein: CASGRDFYEQFF

V gene: TRBV2
J gene: TRBJ1-1
clone size: -
CDR3 protein: CASRGHPGQGFGTEAFF

V gene: TRBV20-1
J gene: TRBJ2-1
clone size: -
CDR3 protein: CSAIPGDNEQFF

V gene: TRBV9
J gene: TRBJ1-6
clone size: -
CDR3 protein: CASKGGTGNSPLHF

V gene: TRBV28
J gene: TRBJ1-1
clone size: few
CDR3 protein: CASSKTVGNTEAFF

V gene: TRBV10-3
J gene: TRBJ1-6
clone size: -
CDR3 protein: CAISGTMGQGHYNSPLHF

V gene: TRBV10-3
J gene: TRBJ1-3
clone size: -
CDR3 protein: CAIGRQGTSGNTIYF

V gene: TRBV7-9
J gene: TRBJ1-2
clone size: -
CDR3 protein: CASSLGQGQYGYTF

V gene: TRBV3-1
J gene: TRBJ1-1
clone size: -
CDR3 protein: CASSQTATEAFF

V gene: TRBV28
J gene: TRBJ1-1
clone size: -
CDR3 protein: CASSLWRQGAFF

V gene: TRBV5-5
J gene: TRBJ2-7
clone size: -
CDR3 protein: CASSLFGTSYEQYF

V gene: TRBV20-1
J gene: TRBJ1-1
clone size: -
CDR3 protein: CSASGNTEAFF

V gene: TRBV28
J gene: TRBJ2-1
clone size: few
CDR3 protein: CASRGTGRGEQFF

V gene: TRBV12-3/TRBV12-4
J gene: TRBJ2-1
clone size: -
CDR3 protein: CASSKTSGYNEQFF

V gene: TRBV5-5
J gene: TRBJ1-2
clone size: -
CDR3 protein: CASSLAEGWTYGYTF

V gene: TRBV7-2
J gene: TRBJ2-2
clone size: many
CDR3 protein: CASSPGQGTGELFF

V gene: TRBV3-1
J gene: TRBJ2-7
clone size: -
CDR3 protein: CASSPLRGLSSEQYF